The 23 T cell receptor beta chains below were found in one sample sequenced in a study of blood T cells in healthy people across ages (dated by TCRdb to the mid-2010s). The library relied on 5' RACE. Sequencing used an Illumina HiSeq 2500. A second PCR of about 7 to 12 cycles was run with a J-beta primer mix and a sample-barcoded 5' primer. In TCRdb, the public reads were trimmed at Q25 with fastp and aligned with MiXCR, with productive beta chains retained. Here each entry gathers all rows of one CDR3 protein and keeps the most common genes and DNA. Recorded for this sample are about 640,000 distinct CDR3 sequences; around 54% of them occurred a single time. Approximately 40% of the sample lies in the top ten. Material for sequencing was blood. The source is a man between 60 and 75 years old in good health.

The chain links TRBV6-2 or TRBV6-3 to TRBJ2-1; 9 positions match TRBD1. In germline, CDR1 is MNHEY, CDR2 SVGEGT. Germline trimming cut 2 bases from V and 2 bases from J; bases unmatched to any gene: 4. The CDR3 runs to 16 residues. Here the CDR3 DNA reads TGTGCCAGCAGTTACCCGGACAGGGGCGCCTACAATGAGCAGTTCTTC. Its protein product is CASSYPDRGAYNEQFF.

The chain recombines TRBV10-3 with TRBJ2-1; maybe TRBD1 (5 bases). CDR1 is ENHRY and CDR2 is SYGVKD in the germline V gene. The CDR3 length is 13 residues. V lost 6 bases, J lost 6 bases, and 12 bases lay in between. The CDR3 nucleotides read TGTGCCATCAGGGGGCAGGGTGGCAATGAGCAGTTCTTC. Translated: CAIRGQGGNEQFF.

The CDR3: CASSQGGVRGNEQFF. CDR3 nucleotides: TGCGCCAGCAGCCAAGGGGGGGTCCGGGGCAATGAGCAGTTCTTC. The chain is built from TRBV4-3 and TRBJ2-1; maybe TRBD2 (6 bases). This CDR3 is built from 15 residues. The V end was cut by 1 base, the J end by 6 bases, with 13 bases between. Germline V gene data show CDR1 as LGHNA and CDR2 as YSLEER.

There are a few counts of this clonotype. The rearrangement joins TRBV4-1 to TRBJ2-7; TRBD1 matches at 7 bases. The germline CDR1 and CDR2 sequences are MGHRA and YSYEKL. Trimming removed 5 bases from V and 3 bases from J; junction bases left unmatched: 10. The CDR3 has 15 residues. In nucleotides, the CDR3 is TGCGCCAGCAGCTCCCGGGACAGTGGGGTCTACGAGCAGTACTTC. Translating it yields CASSSRDSGVYEQYF.

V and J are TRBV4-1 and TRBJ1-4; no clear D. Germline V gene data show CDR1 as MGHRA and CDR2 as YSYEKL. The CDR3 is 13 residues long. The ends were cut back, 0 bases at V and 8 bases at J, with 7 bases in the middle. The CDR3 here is CASSQDHGEKLFF. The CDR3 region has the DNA TGCGCCAGCAGCCAAGATCATGGAGAAAAACTGTTTTTT.

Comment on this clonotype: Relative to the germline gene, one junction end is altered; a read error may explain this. The CDR3 sequence: CASSLAAATYNEQFF. The DNA of the CDR3 is TGTGCCAGCAGTTTAGCAGCGGCCACCTACAATGAGCAGTTCTTC. V usage is TRBV7-2 and J usage is TRBJ2-1; a weak D match, TRBD2 (5 bases). CDR3 length equals 15 residues. Germline V gene sequence: CDR1 SGHTA, CDR2 FQGNSA.

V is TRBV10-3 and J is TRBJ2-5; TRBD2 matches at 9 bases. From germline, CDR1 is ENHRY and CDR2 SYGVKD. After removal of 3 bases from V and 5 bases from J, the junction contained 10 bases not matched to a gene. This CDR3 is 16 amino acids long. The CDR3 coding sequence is TGTGCCATCAGTGAATCTTTGGAAGCGGGGGGCGAGACCCAGTACTTC. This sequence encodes CAISESLEAGGETQYF.

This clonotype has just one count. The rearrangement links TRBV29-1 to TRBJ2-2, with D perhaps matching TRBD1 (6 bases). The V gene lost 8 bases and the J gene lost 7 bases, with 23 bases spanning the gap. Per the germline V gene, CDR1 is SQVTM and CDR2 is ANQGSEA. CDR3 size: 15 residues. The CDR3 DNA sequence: TGCAGCTATAGGGGATGGGGGCCGTCAGGCGGGGAGCTGTTTTTT. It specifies CSYRGWGPSGGELFF.

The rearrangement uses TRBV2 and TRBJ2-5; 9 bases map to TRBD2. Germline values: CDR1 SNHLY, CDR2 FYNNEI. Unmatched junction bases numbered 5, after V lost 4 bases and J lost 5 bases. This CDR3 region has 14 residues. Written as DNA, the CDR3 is TGTGCCAGCAGTGCTCTAGCGGGGAGTGAGACCCAGTACTTC. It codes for CASSALAGSETQYF.

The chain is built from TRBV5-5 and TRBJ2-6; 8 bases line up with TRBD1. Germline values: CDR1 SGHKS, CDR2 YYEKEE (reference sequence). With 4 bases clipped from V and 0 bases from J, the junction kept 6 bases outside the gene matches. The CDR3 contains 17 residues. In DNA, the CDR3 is TGTGCCAGCAGCCTTCGGACAGGGAGCTCTGGGGCCAACGTCCTGACTTTC. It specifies CASSLRTGSSGANVLTF.

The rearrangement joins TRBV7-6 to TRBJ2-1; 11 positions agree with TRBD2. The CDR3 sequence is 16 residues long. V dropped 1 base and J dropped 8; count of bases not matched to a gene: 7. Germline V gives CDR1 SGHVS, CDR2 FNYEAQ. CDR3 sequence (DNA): TGTGCCAGCAGCTTAGTTAGCGGGGGGGCCATTGATGAGCAGTTCTTC. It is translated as CASSLVSGGAIDEQFF.

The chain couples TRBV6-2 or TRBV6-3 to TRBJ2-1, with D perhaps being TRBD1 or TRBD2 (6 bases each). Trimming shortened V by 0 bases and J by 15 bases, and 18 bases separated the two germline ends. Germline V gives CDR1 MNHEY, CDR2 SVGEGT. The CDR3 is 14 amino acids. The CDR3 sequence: CASSYSRGAFGMFF. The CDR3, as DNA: TGTGCCAGCAGTTACTCGAGGGGGGCCTTCGGAATGTTCTTC.

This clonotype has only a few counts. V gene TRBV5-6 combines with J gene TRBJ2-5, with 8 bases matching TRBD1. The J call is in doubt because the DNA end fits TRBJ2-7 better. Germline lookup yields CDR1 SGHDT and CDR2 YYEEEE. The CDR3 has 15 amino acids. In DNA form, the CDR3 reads TGTGCCAGCAGCTTGGGGCCGGGACAGGCGTCCGAGCAGTACTTC. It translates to CASSLGPGQASEQYF.

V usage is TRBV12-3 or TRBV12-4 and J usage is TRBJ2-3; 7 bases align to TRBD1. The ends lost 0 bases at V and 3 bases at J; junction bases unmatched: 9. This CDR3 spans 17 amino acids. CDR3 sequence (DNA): TGTGCCAGCAGTTTAGCGACAGGGATGGGGGAGACAGATACGCAGTATTTT. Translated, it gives CASSLATGMGETDTQYF.

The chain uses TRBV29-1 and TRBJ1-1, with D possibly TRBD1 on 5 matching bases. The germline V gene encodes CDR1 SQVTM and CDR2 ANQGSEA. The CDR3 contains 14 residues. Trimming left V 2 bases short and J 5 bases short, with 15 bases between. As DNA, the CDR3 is TGCAGCGTTGAACCGACCGGGGGTTGGACTGAAGCTTTCTTT. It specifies CSVEPTGGWTEAFF.

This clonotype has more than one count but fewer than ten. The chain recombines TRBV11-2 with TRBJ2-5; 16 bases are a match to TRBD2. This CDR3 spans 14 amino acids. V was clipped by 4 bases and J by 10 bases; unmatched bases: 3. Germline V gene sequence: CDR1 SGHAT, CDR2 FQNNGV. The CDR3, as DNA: TGTGCCAGCAGCTCGGGGACTAGCGGGGGGGACCAGTACTTC. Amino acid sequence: CASSSGTSGGDQYF.

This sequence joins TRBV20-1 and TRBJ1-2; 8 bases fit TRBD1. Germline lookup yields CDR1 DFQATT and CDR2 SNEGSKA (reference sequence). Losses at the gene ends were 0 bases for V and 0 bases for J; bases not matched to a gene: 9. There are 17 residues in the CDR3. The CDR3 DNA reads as TGCAGTGCTAGAGATCGAAGGGCGGGACAGGCTAACTATGGCTACACCTTC. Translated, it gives CSARDRRAGQANYGYTF.

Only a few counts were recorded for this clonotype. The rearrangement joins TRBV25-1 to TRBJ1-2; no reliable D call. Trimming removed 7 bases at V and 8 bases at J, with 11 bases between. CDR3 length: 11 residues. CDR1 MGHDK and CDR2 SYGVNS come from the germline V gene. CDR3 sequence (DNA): TGTGCCAGCAAAGAGGGTGGCGGCTACACCTTC. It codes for CASKEGGGYTF.

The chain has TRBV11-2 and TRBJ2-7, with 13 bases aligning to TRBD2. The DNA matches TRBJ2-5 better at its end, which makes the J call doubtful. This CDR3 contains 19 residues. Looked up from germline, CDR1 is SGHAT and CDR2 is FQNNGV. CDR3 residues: CASSPSVVLAGGRRETQYF. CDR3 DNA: TGTGCCAGCAGCCCCTCCGTGGTACTAGCGGGGGGGCGTAGGGAGACCCAGTACTTC.

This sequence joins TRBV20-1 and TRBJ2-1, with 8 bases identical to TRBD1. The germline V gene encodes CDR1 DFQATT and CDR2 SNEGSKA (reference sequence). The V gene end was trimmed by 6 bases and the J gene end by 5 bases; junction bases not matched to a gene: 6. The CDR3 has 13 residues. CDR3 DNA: TGCAGTGCGCAACAGGGGGTTGACAATGAGCAGTTCTTC. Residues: CSAQQGVDNEQFF.

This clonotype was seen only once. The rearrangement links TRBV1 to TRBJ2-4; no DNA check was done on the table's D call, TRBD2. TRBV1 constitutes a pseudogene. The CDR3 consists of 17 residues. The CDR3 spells CTSSRSSGGTAKNIQYF. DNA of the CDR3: TGCACCAGCAGCCGGTCTAGCGGGGGGACAGCCAAAAACATTCAGTACTTC.

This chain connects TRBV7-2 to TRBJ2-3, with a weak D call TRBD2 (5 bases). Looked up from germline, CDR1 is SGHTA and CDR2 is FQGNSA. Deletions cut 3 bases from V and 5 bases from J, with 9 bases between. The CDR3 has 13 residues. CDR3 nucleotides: TGTGCCAGCAGCTTGGACTGGGGAGATACGCAGTATTTT. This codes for CASSLDWGDTQYF.

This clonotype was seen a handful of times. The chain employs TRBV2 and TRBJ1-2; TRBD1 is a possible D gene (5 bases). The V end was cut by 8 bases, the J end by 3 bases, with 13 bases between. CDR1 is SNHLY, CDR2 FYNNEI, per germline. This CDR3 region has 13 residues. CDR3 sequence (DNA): TGTGCCAGCCGCGTGGGGGAAGACTATGGCTACACCTTC. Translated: CASRVGEDYGYTF.